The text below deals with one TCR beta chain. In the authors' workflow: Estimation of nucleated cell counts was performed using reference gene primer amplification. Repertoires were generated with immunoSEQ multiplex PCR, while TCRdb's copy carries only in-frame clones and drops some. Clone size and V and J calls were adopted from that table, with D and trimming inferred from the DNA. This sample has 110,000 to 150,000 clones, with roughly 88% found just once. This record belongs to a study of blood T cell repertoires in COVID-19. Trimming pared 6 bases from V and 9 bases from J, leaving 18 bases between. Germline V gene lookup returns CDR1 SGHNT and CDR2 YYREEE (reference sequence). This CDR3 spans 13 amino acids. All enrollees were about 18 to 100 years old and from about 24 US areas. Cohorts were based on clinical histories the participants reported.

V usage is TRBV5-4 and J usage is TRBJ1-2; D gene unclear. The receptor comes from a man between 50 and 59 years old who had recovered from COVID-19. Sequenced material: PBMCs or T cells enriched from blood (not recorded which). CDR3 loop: CASTPGQVRSYTF. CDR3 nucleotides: TGTGCCAGCACCCCCGGCCAGGTCAGGAGCTACACCTTC.